A selection of T cell receptor beta chains follows, all from one sample in a study of T cell responses to AZD1222 COVID-19 vaccine. Method: immunoSEQ multiplex PCR; TCRdb's copy keeps in-frame clones and lacks some. The data contain over 150,000 clones, 75% to 95% of them singletons. The sample consisted of peripheral blood, taken on day 0 of AZD1222 vaccination. These TCRs come from an adult in good health. Both conserved end residues are trimmed from each CDR3. A D gene is named only where the DNA matches it firmly.

v_call | d_call | cdr3_aa
TRBV4-1 | TRBD2 | ASSPGGPAGGTDTQY
TRBV11-3 | . | ATSGGPNTGELF
TRBV19 | . | ASSISPHRVGTEAF
TRBV18 | . | ASSPPQGKAF
TRBV2 | . | ASMPGDYGYT
TRBV6-4 | TRBD1 | ASSEEGANSPLH
TRBV27 | . | ASSFTSSGHPIQNEQF
TRBV5-1 | . | ASSESSYNSPLH
TRBV7-2 | TRBD2 | ASSSGSSGGGDTQY
TRBV6-2/TRBV6-3 | TRBD1 | ASSYRTGGKNYGYT
TRBV5-1 | . | ASRPGYRAWGYT
TRBV3-1/TRBV3-2 | . | ASSQGDGRDEQY
TRBV30 | TRBD1 | AWSPGGFYGYT
TRBV5-8 | . | ASSSYQGNYGYT
TRBV28 | . | ASSTSTGNYGYT
TRBV6-5 | . | ASRADSDSGNTIY
TRBV6-5 | . | AGGASGGELF
TRBV27 | . | ASSLIGANVLT
TRBV11-2 | . | ASSLEGGMNTEAF
TRBV6-5 | . | ASSYNRGHEQY
TRBV20-1 | . | SASSGQQNQPQH
TRBV19 | . | ASSIPTGYQPQH
TRBV7-8 | TRBD1 | ASSSRPESTGIGGYEQY
TRBV9 | . | ASSDRATMNTEAF
TRBV5-1 | . | ASSPEREPYGYT
TRBV13 | . | ASSSRGLNEKLF
TRBV4-1 | . | ASSLSPLGPQH
TRBV4-3 | . | ASSQGYYTEAF
TRBV28 | . | ASSLVQEDQPQH
TRBV18 | TRBD1 | ASSPDRLKDYT
TRBV18 | TRBD1 | ASSPGQGRQPQH
TRBV6-5 | . | ASSYLRGGETQY
TRBV6-2/TRBV6-3 | . | ASSYPISPWGEQF
TRBV10-3 | . | AIRWGSDTEAF
TRBV28 | . | ASSFRPYGYT
TRBV6-1 | . | ASSEGAGVSNQPQH
TRBV2 | . | ASTEWGGLYSNQPQH
TRBV4-2 | TRBD1 | ASSQVTGFYEQY
TRBV28 | TRBD1 | ASRGQGAGTDTQY
TRBV3-1/TRBV3-2 | TRBD1 | ASSQLTGSRLVGTNEKLF
TRBV28 | . | ASSFTGQGKMSQH
TRBV19 | TRBD1 | ASSLFLQGRRTEAF
TRBV5-4 | . | ASSKQGTSYEQY
TRBV12-3/TRBV12-4 | . | ASSLGRFYGYT
TRBV24-1 | . | ATSDWVMNQPQH
TRBV5-4 | TRBD1 | ASSLSGGGGNTIY